The sequence of this T cell receptor beta chain was determined in a study of identical twins. Study-level findings and limits: Sequences that were out-of-frame, alpha and twin-shared displayed an excess of low generation probability.

Concerning this clonotype: What it binds is unknown.

Per germline, CDR1 ENHRY and CDR2 SYGVKD. The ends lost 2 bases at V and 1 base at J; junction bases unmatched: 7. The CDR3 extends over 17 amino acids. TCRdb itself ran the 5' RACE reads through MiXCR, one entry per CDR3 protein. The sample lists more than 1.5 million distinct CDR3 sequences, 32% occurring once. This clonotype was obtained from a newborn girl in good health. What was sequenced was cord blood. This chain joins TRBV10-3 and TRBJ2-7, with 11 nucleotides matching TRBD2. The CDR3 DNA sequence: TGTGCCATCAGTGAGGGGATAGCGGGGGGGCCTTCCTACGAGCAGTACTTC. Its translation is CAISEGIAGGPSYEQYF.